Reported below is one TCR beta chain. The sample originates from a study of blood T cell repertoires in COVID-19. About the study: PBMCs, B-cell-depleted T cells, or T cells provided the cDNA or gDNA that made up the material.

Repertoires were generated with immunoSEQ multiplex PCR, while TCRdb's copy carries only in-frame clones and drops some. The sample yields around 180,000 clones, roughly four fifths seen once. Trimming cost V 2 bases and J 1 base; bases outside gene matches: 4. CDR1 SGHTA and CDR2 FQGTGA come from the germline V gene. This CDR3 has 16 residues. Enrollees, about 18 to 95 years old, lived in 24 US areas. Each recovered donor of Cohort 3 presented with two negative PCRs, clearance, or symptom resolution. The sample comprised PBMCs or T cells enriched from blood (not recorded which). The chain couples TRBV7-3 to TRBJ2-5, with TRBD2 matching over 10 bases. This clonotype was sampled from a man between 50 and 59 years old who had recovered from COVID-19. CDR3 residues: CASSLRASGGQETQYF. The CDR3 DNA sequence: TGTGCCAGCAGCTTACGGGCTAGCGGGGGCCAAGAGACCCAGTACTTC.